A selection of T cell receptor beta chains follows, all from one sample in a study of Graves' ophthalmopathy and Graves' hyperthyroidism. TCRdb passed the multiplex PCR reads through MiXCR, listing each CDR3 protein once. The repertoire has 230,000 or so distinct CDR3 sequences, 45% of them found once; the top ten carry less than 60%. The sample was peripheral blood. The receptor set was obtained from an adult man with Graves' ophthalmopathy. Both conserved end residues are part of each CDR3. D genes are given only for firm matches. Clone size is not always given. Where it is, it says once, few, many or a class for expanded clones.

- TRBJ2-5 - TRBV7-3 CASSLGKETQYF TGTGCCAGCAGCTTAGGGAAAGAGACCCAGTACTTC
- TRBJ1-5 - TRBV24-1 CASREQGSNQPQHF TGTGCCAGCAGAGAACAGGGAAGCAATCAGCCCCAGCATTTT
TRBD1 TRBJ1-1 - TRBV12-3/TRBV12-4 CASSFDRGFTEAFF TGTGCCAGCAGCTTCGACAGGGGGTTCACTGAAGCTTTCTTT
- TRBJ2-7 - TRBV4-1 CASSSGRAGHYEQYF TGTGCCAGCAGTTCAGGGAGAGCGGGACACTACGAGCAGTACTTC
- TRBJ2-7 - TRBV10-2 CASSGGKTGVKYF TGCGCCAGCAGCGGGGGGAAGACAGGGGTGAAGTACTTC
- TRBJ1-5 - TRBV11-2 CASSATWVSNQPQHF TGTGCCAGCAGCGCGACCTGGGTGAGCAATCAGCCCCAGCATTTT
TRBD2 TRBJ2-7 once TRBV20-1 CSARAGSGRTPSEQYF TGCAGTGCTAGAGCTGGCAGCGGGAGGACCCCGTCCGAGCAGTACTTC
- TRBJ1-1 - TRBV20-1 CSARVGAGPTEAFF TGCAGTGCTAGAGTCGGTGCAGGCCCCACTGAAGCTTTCTTT
- TRBJ1-1 - TRBV20-1 CSARGQGLDEAFF TGCAGTGCTAGAGGGCAGGGGCTTGATGAAGCTTTCTTT
TRBD1 TRBJ1-1 few TRBV12-3/TRBV12-4 CASSPGQTEAFF TGTGCCAGCAGTCCGGGACAGACTGAAGCTTTCTTT
- TRBJ2-7 - TRBV28 CASSLQGTDEQYF TGTGCCAGCAGCCTACAGGGAACTGACGAGCAGTACTTC
- TRBJ1-4 many TRBV10-2 CASTKGREKLFF TGCGCCAGCACCAAAGGGCGGGAAAAACTGTTTTTT
- TRBJ2-7 - TRBV7-9 CASQVSGPTYEQYF TGTGCCAGCCAGGTGAGCGGTCCCACCTACGAGCAGTACTTC
- TRBJ2-7 many TRBV29-1 CSVVVRTSYEQYF TGCAGCGTTGTAGTCAGAACCTCCTACGAGCAGTACTTC
- TRBJ2-2 - TRBV29-1 CSALSDSNTGELFF TGCAGCGCCTTAAGCGATTCGAACACCGGGGAGCTGTTTTTT
- TRBJ1-5 once TRBV6-1 CASSDHRGGQPQHF TGTGCCAGCAGTGATCATCGGGGGGGACAGCCCCAGCATTTT
- TRBJ2-2 - TRBV24-1 CASSPRGRLGELFF TGTGCCAGCTCACCAAGGGGACGGCTTGGGGAGCTGTTTTTT
- TRBJ1-1 - TRBV2 CASDYSGTTGTEAFF TGTGCCAGCGACTACTCGGGGACAACGGGCACTGAAGCTTTCTTT
- TRBJ1-6 few TRBV5-1 CASSLEGGVSPLHF TGCGCCAGCAGCTTGGAAGGAGGGGTCTCACCCCTCCACTTT
- TRBJ2-2 few TRBV7-9 CASSWVANTGELFF TGTGCCAGCAGCTGGGTAGCGAACACCGGGGAGCTGTTTTTT
- TRBJ2-7 - TRBV7-9 CASSLAQSAPTYEQYF TGTGCCAGCAGCTTAGCACAGTCGGCCCCTACATACGAGCAGTACTTC
- TRBJ1-1 once TRBV10-3 CASIPGEGAFF TGTGCCAGCATCCCCGGGGAAGGGGCTTTCTTT
- TRBJ2-6 - TRBV9 CASSVGWGEAEAF TGTGCCAGCAGCGTAGGTTGGGGGGAGGCTGAAGCTTTC
- TRBJ1-5 many TRBV12-3/TRBV12-4 CASSSGGMRQPQHF TGTGCCAGCAGTTCCGGGGGCATGAGACAGCCCCAGCATTTT
- TRBJ1-2 few TRBV10-3 CAITRSPRQQGYGYTF TGTGCCATCACCCGTTCACCCCGTCAGCAGGGCTATGGCTACACCTTC
TRBD1 TRBJ2-7 - TRBV10-3 CASSGDRGRDEQYF TGTGCCAGCAGTGGCGACAGGGGGCGCGACGAGCAGTACTTC
- TRBJ1-2 - TRBV20-1 CSARLTTGSLTYGYTF TGCAGTGCCAGACTTACTACAGGGTCCTTGACCTATGGCTACACCTTC
- TRBJ1-2 - TRBV25-1 CASSSDGGDTF TGTGCCAGCAGTTCGGACGGTGGAGACACCTTC
- TRBJ1-5 - TRBV10-3 CASSRRGDQPQHF TGTGCCAGCAGTCGGAGGGGTGATCAGCCCCAGCATTTT
- TRBJ2-5 - TRBV7-9 CASSWGRGQETQYF TGTGCCAGCAGTTGGGGCAGGGGACAAGAGACCCAGTACTTC
- TRBJ2-5 many TRBV3-1 CASSLRGGETQYF TGTGCCAGCAGCTTGCGGGGTGGAGAGACCCAGTACTTC
TRBD1 TRBJ1-6 - TRBV5-1 CASSQTGGNSPLHF TGCGCCAGCAGCCAGACAGGGGGTAATTCACCCCTCCACTTT
TRBD2 TRBJ2-6 once TRBV4-2 CASSQDTRASGLIGANVLTF TGTGCCAGCAGCCAAGATACGAGGGCTAGCGGGCTTATTGGGGCCAACGTCCTGACTTTC
- TRBJ2-5 - TRBV5-6 CASSSTLGHVGETQYF TGTGCCAGCAGCTCCACCCTAGGGCATGTCGGAGAGACCCAGTACTTC
- TRBJ2-2 few TRBV29-1 CSVEDVNLRGGGELFF TGCAGCGTTGAAGATGTAAATCTCCGAGGGGGCGGGGAGCTGTTTTTT
- TRBJ2-7 many TRBV10-2 CASSDIGGYEQYF TGCGCCAGCAGTGATATAGGAGGGTACGAGCAGTACTTC
TRBD1 TRBJ2-7 many TRBV5-1 CASSSLSVRDRASYEQYF TGCGCCAGCAGCTCCTTGTCCGTTCGGGACAGAGCTTCCTACGAGCAGTACTTC
- TRBJ1-1 - TRBV7-3 CASSAAGSLTTEAFF TGTGCCAGCAGCGCAGCCGGTTCTCTTACCACTGAAGCTTTCTTT
TRBD1 TRBJ2-5 - TRBV5-1 CASSLRTGEEETQYF TGCGCCAGCAGCTTACGGACAGGGGAGGAAGAGACCCAGTACTTC
- TRBJ1-2 - TRBV9 CASSVPGHNYGYTF TGTGCCAGCAGCGTACCAGGTCACAACTATGGCTACACCTTC
- TRBJ1-5 - TRBV12-3/TRBV12-4 CASSPSGGAGFSNQPQHF TGTGCCAGCAGTCCCTCGGGGGGCGCGGGGTTTAGCAATCAGCCCCAGCATTTT
- TRBJ2-5 - TRBV7-6 CASRFLAKQETQYF TGTGCCAGCAGGTTTCTAGCGAAACAAGAGACCCAGTACTTC
- TRBJ1-6 - TRBV7-2 CASSPYGAANNSPLHF TGTGCCAGCAGCCCCTATGGGGCCGCGAATAATTCACCCCTCCACTTT
TRBD2 TRBJ2-7 - TRBV9 CASSLGTSGNGEQYF TGTGCCAGCAGCCTCGGGACTAGCGGGAATGGAGAGCAGTACTTC
- TRBJ2-6 - TRBV7-9 CASSSSGSGHGANVLTF TGTGCCAGCAGTTCTTCAGGGAGTGGGCATGGGGCCAACGTCCTGACTTTC
- TRBJ2-7 - TRBV2 CASRSGSSSYEQYF TGTGCCAGCAGGAGCGGGTCTAGCTCCTACGAGCAGTACTTC
- TRBJ1-1 - TRBV5-4 CASSPFGGNTQAFF TGTGCCAGCAGCCCTTTCGGGGGGAACACTCAAGCTTTCTTT
- TRBJ2-5 - TRBV4-1 CASSQALRDPKRGKYF TGCGCCAGCAGCCAAGCCCTTCGGGACCCCAAGAGAGGAAAGTACTTC
- TRBJ2-2 - TRBV19 CASSVSGRAGELFF TGTGCCAGTAGTGTCTCAGGACGGGCCGGGGAGCTGTTTTTT
TRBD2 TRBJ2-5 - TRBV4-1 CASSQDGSGGQETQYF TGCGCCAGCAGCCAAGATGGGTCGGGGGGCCAAGAGACCCAGTACTTC
- TRBJ1-2 many TRBV2 CASSEEGKGYGYTF TGTGCCAGCAGCGAGGAGGGGAAGGGGTATGGCTACACCTTC
- TRBJ1-4 - TRBV7-8 CASGPRDNEKLFF TGTGCCAGCGGGCCGAGGGATAATGAAAAACTGTTTTTT
- TRBJ1-1 - TRBV20-1 CSASLGTTEAFF TGCAGTGCTAGTCTAGGGACCACTGAAGCTTTCTTT
TRBD1 TRBJ1-2 - TRBV12-3/TRBV12-4 CASSLALTGASGYTF TGTGCCAGCAGTTTAGCGTTAACAGGGGCCTCAGGCTACACCTTC
- TRBJ1-2 many TRBV2 CASSGTWAYGYTF TGTGCCAGCAGTGGAACATGGGCCTATGGCTACACCTTC